The 30 T cell receptor beta chains in this list originate from one sample, sequenced in a study of identical twins (dated by TCRdb to the mid-2010s). Library construction relied on 5' RACE. The sequencing machine was an Illumina HiSeq 2000. The raw public reads went through TCRdb reprocessing: fastp at Q25, MiXCR clone calling, in-frame beta chains kept. CDR3 protein duplicates are merged, each entry listing the most common genes and DNA. The table for this sample lists about 220,000 distinct CDR3 sequences; 7.5% of them were counted only once. The biggest ten clones account for 1.5% to 2.5% of the sample. This same sample was also taken into another study, of yellow fever vaccine responses in identical twins.

The sequencing input was memory (CD45RO+) T cells sorted from blood. The cell subset or site tag for this specimen amounts to: CD45RO+ enriched T cells. The receptor set was obtained from a woman younger than 30 in good health.

The chain joins TRBV5-1 to TRBJ2-2; D uncertain. Germline V gene data show CDR1 as SGHRS and CDR2 as YFSETQ. V dropped 0 bases and J dropped 4 bases, with 7 bases sitting between them. CDR3 length: 14 residues. CDR3 in DNA: TGCGCCAGCAGCTTGGAAGGGTCCACCGGGGAGCTGTTTTTT. Residues: CASSLEGSTGELFF.

The table lists this clonotype with a few counts. The chain has TRBV5-1 and TRBJ2-5; 10 bases fit TRBD1. Looked up from germline, CDR1 is SGHRS and CDR2 is YFSETQ. J was trimmed by 5 bases and V by 2 bases; bases with no gene match: 15. This CDR3 comprises 18 residues. The CDR3 region is CASSFRDRGVGVDETQYF. The CDR3 region has the DNA TGCGCCAGCAGCTTCCGGGACAGGGGCGTGGGGGTTGATGAGACCCAGTACTTC. Full variable domain (rest looked up from reference TRBV5-1 and TRBJ2-5): KAGVTQTPRYLIKTRGQQVTLSCSPISGHRSVSWYQQTPGQGLQFLFEYFSETQRNKGNFPGRFSGRQFSNSRSEMNVSTLELGDSALYLCASSFRDRGVGVDETQYFGPGTRLLVL.

This clonotype turned up a few times. The chain employs TRBV4-2 and TRBJ1-1; TRBD1 might be the D (6 bases). Germline-derived CDR1 and CDR2 are LGHNA and YNFKEQ. Trimming removed 2 bases from V and 6 bases from J, with 16 bases in between. The CDR3 consists of 15 residues. The CDR3 coding sequence is TGTGCCAGCAGCCAACTTCGGGGGGGCTGGGCTGAAGCTTTCTTT. Its protein product is CASSQLRGGWAEAFF.

This clonotype was counted between two and nine times. The chain combines TRBV18 with TRBJ2-5; no firm D call. CDR1 and CDR2 from the germline V gene are KGHSH and LQKENI. The CDR3 extends over 12 amino acids. Deletions cut 2 bases from V and 5 bases from J, with 6 bases between. The CDR3 coding sequence is TGTGCCAGCTCACCAGGCCCGGAGACCCAGTACTTC. This gives the protein CASSPGPETQYF. The whole variable domain, remainder taken from reference TRBV18 and TRBJ2-5, is NAGVMQNPRHLVRRRGQEARLRCSPMKGHSHVYWYRQLPEEGLKFMVYLQKENIIDESGMPKERFSAEFPKEGPSILRIQQVVRGDSAAYFCASSPGPETQYFGPGTRLLVL.

This clonotype was recorded at least ten times. The rearrangement joins TRBV5-1 to TRBJ2-1, with D possibly being TRBD1 or TRBD2 (6 bases each). The CDR3 loop spans 14 amino acids. Per germline, CDR1 SGHRS and CDR2 YFSETQ. The V end was cut by 4 bases, the J end by 9 bases, with 17 bases between. CDR3 region: CASSRDGGNIEQFF. DNA for the CDR3: TGCGCCAGCAGCCGGGACGGGGGCAATATTGAGCAGTTCTTC.

Only a few counts were recorded for this clonotype. The V and J genes are TRBV7-8 and TRBJ2-7; D ambiguous. Trimming pared 2 bases from V and 2 bases from J, leaving 13 bases between. Per the germline V gene, CDR1 is SGHVS and CDR2 is FQNEAQ. The CDR3 contains 15 residues. The CDR3 loop is CASSLPNPAPYEQYF. The CDR3 DNA is TGTGCCAGCAGCTTACCAAATCCAGCCCCCTACGAGCAGTACTTC.

The rearrangement uses TRBV27 and TRBJ1-2; D is unresolved. The CDR3 is 15 amino acids. Trimming removed 4 bases at V and 6 bases at J, with 18 bases between. Per germline, CDR1 MNHEY and CDR2 SMNVEV (reference sequence). This CDR3 reads CASSSPAKKFHGYTF. In nucleotides, the CDR3 is TGTGCCAGCAGTTCCCCGGCAAAGAAGTTCCATGGCTACACCTTC.

This clonotype was seen repeatedly, ten times or more. The J gene is TRBJ2-2, the V gene TRBV6-5; TRBD1 matches 8 bases. Per the germline V gene, CDR1 is MNHEY and CDR2 is SVGAGI. V trimming: 2 bases; J trimming: 4 bases; junction bases outside the gene matches: 3. CDR3 length equals 15 residues. CDR3 nucleotides: TGTGCCAGCAGTTACCCGGGACAGGTCACCGGGGAGCTGTTTTTT. This encodes CASSYPGQVTGELFF.

This clonotype was observed a handful of times. The CDR3: CASSLGVAGGPSNEQFF. In nucleotides, the CDR3 is TGTGCCAGCAGCCTAGGGGTAGCGGGGGGGCCCAGCAATGAGCAGTTCTTC. V is TRBV7-3 and J is TRBJ2-1; TRBD2 agrees at 11 bases. There are 17 residues in the CDR3. V dropped 5 bases and J dropped 6; count of bases not matched to a gene: 12. Germline assignment: CDR1 SGHTA and CDR2 FQGTGA.

This clonotype was seen more than once but under ten times. J is TRBJ1-1 and V is TRBV28, with D possibly matching TRBD1 (5 bases). This CDR3 contains 16 residues. CDR1 is MDHEN, CDR2 SYDVKM, per germline. The germline V and J ends were trimmed by 5 bases and 1 base, with 17 bases remaining between them. The CDR3, as DNA: TGTGCCAGCAGTGTCGGGGGGGGAGGGGCGAACACTGAAGCTTTCTTT. Translated, it gives CASSVGGGGANTEAFF.

This clonotype was seen ten or more times. The J gene is TRBJ2-3, the V gene TRBV4-3; D may be TRBD2 (5 bases). V was cut by 0 bases and J by 5 bases, with 12 bases left in between. The V gene's germline CDR1 is LGHNA and CDR2 YSLEER. This CDR3 is built from 15 residues. The CDR3 here is CASSQDANRGDTQYF. The CDR3, as DNA: TGCGCCAGCAGCCAAGATGCCAACCGGGGAGATACGCAGTATTTT.

This clonotype was counted many times. V gene TRBV6-1 combines with J gene TRBJ1-4; D is undetermined. V was clipped by 0 bases and J by 2 bases, with 10 bases between them. Germline V lookup: CDR1 MNHNS, CDR2 SASEGT. This CDR3 region has 16 residues. The CDR3 DNA sequence: TGTGCCAGCAGTGAAGCGCGTCGGCTCACTAATGAAAAACTGTTTTTT. Its protein is CASSEARRLTNEKLFF.

This clonotype was counted ten times or more. V and J are TRBV14 and TRBJ2-1; 9 nucleotides align to TRBD1. The germline V gene has CDR1 SGHDN and CDR2 FVKESK. The CDR3 loop spans 16 amino acids. J lost 5 bases, V lost 0 bases, and 5 bases had no gene match. This chain's CDR3 is CASSQDAGQGHNEQFF. The CDR3 DNA follows: TGTGCCAGCAGCCAAGATGCCGGACAGGGGCACAATGAGCAGTTCTTC.

There are many counts of this clonotype. In DNA, the CDR3 is TGTGCCAGCAGCCCGGACGGTCTCAATCAGCCCCAGCATTTT. Translation gives CASSPDGLNQPQHF. V and J are TRBV6-2 or TRBV6-3 and TRBJ1-5; D remains ambiguous. Germline V gene data show CDR1 as MNHEY and CDR2 as SVGEGT. With 6 bases removed from V and 3 bases from J, the gap between germline ends came to 12 bases. The CDR3 extends over 14 amino acids.

This clonotype has only a few counts. The rearrangement joins TRBV3-1 to TRBJ2-3; D unclear. The length of the CDR3 is 11 residues. Germline CDR1 LGHDT, CDR2 YNNKEL (reference sequence). V shed 6 bases and J shed 5 bases, with 6 bases lying between them. This CDR3 is CASRQLDTQYF. The CDR3 bases are TGTGCCAGCAGACAACTAGATACGCAGTATTTT.

This chain connects TRBV9 to TRBJ1-2; D may be TRBD1 (5 bases). CDR1 SGDLS and CDR2 YYNGEE come from the germline V gene. V shed 4 bases and J shed 7 bases, with 14 bases lying between them. The length of the CDR3 is 13 residues. CDR3 coding DNA: TGTGCCAGCAGCCCTATCGCGGGGCTTGGCTACACCTTC. It is translated as CASSPIAGLGYTF.

The V and J genes are TRBV11-2 and TRBJ2-7, with 10 bases matching TRBD2. With 6 bases clipped from V and 12 bases from J, the junction kept 14 bases outside the gene matches. Germline V gene lookup returns CDR1 SGHAT and CDR2 FQNNGV. This CDR3 has 14 residues. The chain's CDR3 is CASSSRASGGRSYF. The CDR3 bases are TGTGCCAGCAGTTCCCGAGCTAGCGGGGGCCGTTCGTACTTC.

This clonotype was observed at least ten times. This chain uses TRBV10-3 with TRBJ2-3; TRBD2 is a possible D gene (6 bases). This CDR3 has 13 amino acids. Germline CDR1 reads ENHRY; CDR2 reads SYGVKD. Trimming cost V 6 bases and J 1 base, with 8 bases left between them. CDR3 bases: TGTGCCATCAGCGAGCGGGGCACAGATACGCAGTATTTT. The encoded protein is CAISERGTDTQYF.

The sample holds a few counts of this clonotype. J is TRBJ1-2 and V is TRBV7-9; unclear D gene. CDR1 is SEHNR and CDR2 is FQNEAQ in the germline V gene (reference sequence). The CDR3 runs to 15 residues. With 2 bases removed from V and 2 bases from J, the gap between germline ends came to 12 bases. The CDR3 DNA sequence: TGTGCCAGCAGCTTAATCTCGTCGGGGAACTATGGCTACACCTTC. Translated, it gives CASSLISSGNYGYTF.

Here the CDR3 reads CASSQDTGLGQPQHF. In DNA form, the CDR3 reads TGTGCCAGCAGTCAGGACACGGGACTGGGGCAGCCCCAGCATTTT. The chain uses TRBV2 and TRBJ1-5; D is possibly TRBD1 (5 bases). This CDR3 contains 15 residues. Germline CDR1 reads SNHLY; CDR2 reads FYNNEI. Trimming removed 5 bases from V and 7 bases from J, with 18 bases in between.

The V call is TRBV5-6, the J call TRBJ2-3; 9 bases agree with TRBD1. There are 15 residues in the CDR3. Germline V CDR1 and CDR2: SGHDT, YYEEEE. J gave up 7 bases and V 4 bases, and 10 bases lay outside the gene matches. DNA for the CDR3: TGTGCCAGCAGCGGGTGGGGGACAGGGCAATATACGCAGTATTTT. Translating it yields CASSGWGTGQYTQYF.

This clonotype was observed many times. The rearrangement joins TRBV4-3 to TRBJ1-3; perhaps TRBD1 as D (5 bases). The V end lost 0 bases, the J end lost 3 bases, and 12 bases lay between the germline ends. CDR1 and CDR2 (germline): LGHNA, YSLEER. CDR3 length: 16 amino acids. CDR3: CASSQELGAGGNTIYF. CDR3 nucleotides: TGCGCCAGCAGCCAAGAACTAGGGGCGGGTGGAAACACCATATATTTT.

The rearrangement links TRBV12-3 or TRBV12-4 to TRBJ2-7; 10 nucleotides match TRBD2. The CDR3 runs to 13 residues. V lost 7 bases to trimming and J lost 5 bases; unmatched junction nucleotides: 5. The CDR3 reads CASKLAGAHEQYF. In nucleotides, the CDR3 is TGTGCCAGCAAGCTAGCGGGAGCCCACGAGCAGTACTTC.

This clonotype has ten or more counts. This sequence joins TRBV24-1 and TRBJ2-6; D gene unclear. CDR3 length: 15 residues. From germline, CDR1 is KGHDR and CDR2 SFDVKD. Deletions cut 4 bases from V and 2 bases from J, with 8 bases between. CDR3 loop: CATSDSIPGANVLTF. The CDR3 nucleotides are TGTGCCACCAGTGACTCCATACCTGGGGCCAACGTCCTGACTTTC.

This clonotype was seen only a few times. The chain has TRBV19 and TRBJ1-1; D perhaps matches TRBD1 (5 bases). CDR1 and CDR2 (germline): LNHDA, SQIVND (reference sequence). Trimming cost V 5 bases and J 9 bases, with 10 bases left between them. This CDR3 is built from 11 residues. In DNA, the CDR3 is TGTGCCAGTAGTCTTACAGGACAAGCTTTCTTT. Protein: CASSLTGQAFF.

This clonotype showed up many times. The rearrangement links TRBV5-1 to TRBJ2-7; D not resolved. V shed 3 bases and J shed 4 bases, with 14 bases lying between them. In germline, CDR1 is SGHRS, CDR2 YFSETQ. This CDR3 is 14 amino acids long. The CDR3 protein is CASSSEPGAYEQYF. The CDR3, as DNA: TGCGCCAGCAGCTCCGAGCCCGGAGCTTACGAGCAGTACTTC.

This chain connects TRBV7-9 to TRBJ2-7, with D maybe TRBD1 (5 bases). The CDR3 contains 14 residues. The germline V and J ends were trimmed by 3 bases and 4 bases, with 13 bases remaining between them. The V gene's germline CDR1 is SEHNR and CDR2 FQNEAQ (reference sequence). In DNA form, the CDR3 reads TGTGCCAGCAGCTTTGCATCAGGGTATTACGAGCAGTACTTC. Amino acid sequence: CASSFASGYYEQYF.

This clonotype was detected many times. The rearrangement links TRBV20-1 to TRBJ2-1; either TRBD1 or TRBD2 may fit D (5 bases each). The CDR3 has 17 residues. V lost 0 bases, J lost 5 bases, and 20 bases lay in between. Germline V gene lookup returns CDR1 DFQATT and CDR2 SNEGSKA (reference sequence). CDR3 DNA sequence: TGCAGTGCTAGAGATAAAGAGGGGACGGGGCCGCACAATGAGCAGTTCTTC. Residues: CSARDKEGTGPHNEQFF.

In this sample, this clonotype turned up many times. CDR3 sequence (DNA): TGCGCCAGCAGCTCCTCCGGGACGGGATACAATGAGCAGTTCTTC. Its translation: CASSSSGTGYNEQFF. This rearrangement joins TRBV5-1 to TRBJ2-1; TRBD1 or TRBD2 may be the D gene (5 bases each). CDR1 and CDR2 (germline): SGHRS, YFSETQ. With 3 bases removed from V and 4 bases from J, the gap between germline ends came to 14 bases. The CDR3 runs to 15 residues.

This clonotype was recorded a few times. The V gene is TRBV4-2, the J gene TRBJ1-1, with 10 bases lining up with TRBD1. This CDR3 has 15 residues. The V gene end was trimmed by 0 bases and the J gene end by 5 bases; junction bases not matched to a gene: 3. CDR1 and CDR2 (germline): LGHNA, YNFKEQ. CDR3 amino acids: CASSQDRTGGTEAFF. The CDR3 nucleotides read TGTGCCAGCAGCCAAGATCGGACAGGGGGAACTGAAGCTTTCTTT.